These T cell receptor beta chains were read from a single sample in a study of cytomegalovirus exposure and HLA in healthy donors. Data came from immunoSEQ multiplex PCR; TCRdb stores just in-frame clones and leaves some out. In all, the sample yields about 32,000 clones. Sequencing input: PBMCs. These receptors were collected from a female donor in good health and CMV-seronegative. Both conserved end residues are part of each CDR3. Each record gives: V gene, D gene, J gene, CDR3 protein, CDR3 DNA. D genes are given only for firm matches.

TRBV30	-	TRBJ1-1	CAWSVRGGRTEAFF	TGTGCCTGGAGTGTACGAGGAGGGAGAACTGAAGCTTTCTTT
TRBV7-9	TRBD1	TRBJ1-1	CASSLVGTGVAEAFF	TGTGCCAGCAGCTTAGTCGGGACAGGGGTCGCTGAAGCTTTCTTT
TRBV27	TRBD1	TRBJ2-7	CASWGQESSYEQYF	TGTGCCAGTTGGGGACAGGAGAGCTCCTACGAGCAGTACTTC
TRBV25-1	-	TRBJ1-3	CASSGTGVYGNTIYF	TGTGCCAGCAGTGGGACTGGGGTATATGGAAACACCATATATTTT
TRBV6-5	-	TRBJ2-7	CASSREGAHAYEQYF	TGTGCCAGCAGTCGGGAGGGGGCTCACGCTTACGAGCAGTACTTC
TRBV2	TRBD1	TRBJ1-1	CASRQGEVGPNTEAFF	TGTGCCAGCCGACAGGGGGAGGTAGGTCCGAACACTGAAGCTTTCTTT
TRBV28	-	TRBJ1-2	CASTLGSRNPRYGYTF	TGTGCCAGCACCCTAGGTTCGCGGAACCCTCGCTATGGCTACACCTTC
TRBV29-1	TRBD1	TRBJ1-5	CSVDGQGEGNQPQHF	TGCAGCGTTGATGGACAGGGGGAAGGCAATCAGCCCCAGCATTTT
TRBV19	-	TRBJ2-6	CASSIRDISGANVLTF	TGTGCCAGTAGTATCCGTGACATCTCTGGGGCCAACGTCCTGACTTTC
TRBV11-2	-	TRBJ1-3	CASSSRRPGGNTIYF	TGTGCCAGCAGCTCAAGAAGGCCAGGCGGAAACACCATATATTTT
TRBV19	TRBD1	TRBJ1-5	CASTTLTGGGSNQPQHF	TGTGCCAGTACCACCCTTACAGGGGGTGGGAGCAATCAGCCCCAGCATTTT
TRBV4-1	-	TRBJ2-1	CASSQWTEGDNEQFF	TGCGCCAGCAGCCAATGGACAGAGGGCGACAATGAGCAGTTCTTC
TRBV5-8	-	TRBJ2-1	CASSYLQGSYNEQFF	TGTGCCAGCAGCTATTTACAGGGCTCCTACAATGAGCAGTTCTTC
TRBV7-8	-	TRBJ2-7	CASSPFYEQYF	TGTGCCAGCAGTCCCTTCTACGAGCAGTACTTC
TRBV6-1	-	TRBJ1-2	CASSEAGANYGYTF	TGTGCCAGCAGTGAAGCAGGGGCTAACTATGGCTACACCTTC
TRBV19	-	TRBJ2-7	CASSIGMAGNTYEQYF	TGTGCCAGTAGTATAGGTATGGCGGGGAATACCTACGAGCAGTACTTC
TRBV30	-	TRBJ1-3	CAWSRAGARGNTIYF	TGTGCCTGGAGTCGGGCAGGGGCGAGAGGAAACACCATATATTTT
TRBV29-1	TRBD1	TRBJ2-7	CSAGTGVSEQYF	TGCAGCGCCGGGACAGGGGTAAGCGAGCAGTACTTC
TRBV7-9	-	TRBJ2-1	CASREGDRRGSGGLLRWFF	TGTGCCAGCAGGGAAGGGGACAGGCGGGGGAGCGGGGGGCTCCTACGGTGGTTCTTC
TRBV18	TRBD2	TRBJ2-3	CASSSGLAVTDTQYF	TGTGCCAGCTCATCGGGACTAGCGGTTACAGATACGCAGTATTTT
TRBV10-3	-	TRBJ2-5	CAISAGQTRETQYF	TGTGCCATCAGTGCTGGACAGACAAGGGAGACCCAGTACTTC
TRBV19	-	TRBJ2-5	CASSTAGLETQYF	TGTGCCAGTAGTACCGCAGGGTTAGAGACCCAGTACTTC
TRBV4-3	-	TRBJ2-7	CASSQEYRPYEQYF	TGCGCCAGCAGCCAAGAGTACAGACCTTACGAGCAGTACTTC
TRBV9	TRBD1	TRBJ1-2	CASTPGQGRGYTF	TGTGCCAGCACTCCGGGACAGGGTCGTGGCTACACCTTC
TRBV11-3	TRBD2	TRBJ2-3	CASSVGTSGTSTDTQYF	TGTGCCAGCAGCGTCGGGACTAGCGGGACTAGCACAGATACGCAGTATTTT
TRBV9	-	TRBJ2-1	CASSGRGRGSYNEQFF	TGTGCCAGCAGCGGACGCGGTAGGGGATCCTACAATGAGCAGTTCTTC
TRBV5-6	TRBD1	TRBJ1-4	CASSSDRGRLANEKLFF	TGTGCCAGCAGCTCGGACAGGGGGCGGTTAGCTAATGAAAAACTGTTTTTT
TRBV21-1	-	TRBJ1-5	CASSSAYSNQPQHF	TGTGCCAGCAGCAGTGCCTATAGCAATCAGCCCCAGCATTTT
TRBV27	-	TRBJ2-7	CATKFSRVAYF	TGTGCCACCAAATTCTCGAGGGTAGCGTACTTC
TRBV20-1	-	TRBJ1-5	CSSGSNQPQHF	TGCAGTTCAGGAAGCAATCAGCCCCAGCATTTT
TRBV6-5	TRBD1	TRBJ2-7	CASGKDRGNNEQYF	TGTGCCAGCGGCAAGGACAGGGGTAACAACGAGCAGTACTTC
TRBV28	-	TRBJ1-2	CASSLSSYGYTF	TGTGCCAGCAGTTTATCCTCCTATGGCTACACCTTC
TRBV9	TRBD1	TRBJ1-2	CASSVTGEGGYTF	TGTGCCAGCAGCGTGACAGGGGAAGGTGGCTACACCTTC
TRBV30	-	TRBJ2-5	CAWSVSRKETQYF	TGTGCCTGGAGTGTATCGAGGAAAGAGACCCAGTACTTC
TRBV7-7	-	TRBJ2-5	CASSPRQAVETQYF	TGTGCCAGCAGCCCGAGACAGGCGGTGGAGACCCAGTACTTC
TRBV12-5	-	TRBJ1-5	CASGTHRGWDNQPQHF	TGTGCTAGTGGCACACATCGGGGGTGGGACAATCAGCCCCAGCATTTT
TRBV5-1	TRBD1	TRBJ1-1	CASSPQGTGVSREAFF	TGCGCCAGCAGCCCCCAAGGGACAGGGGTGTCCCGTGAAGCTTTCTTT
TRBV2	-	TRBJ1-1	CASRTGSVAEAFF	TGTGCCAGCAGAACAGGGTCGGTCGCTGAAGCTTTCTTT
TRBV2	-	TRBJ2-5	CASSDWMEQETQYF	TGTGCCAGCAGTGATTGGATGGAGCAAGAGACCCAGTACTTC
TRBV4-1	-	TRBJ2-3	CASSQGTTRGPDTQYF	TGCGCCAGCAGCCAAGGGACTACGAGAGGGCCAGATACGCAGTATTTT
TRBV6-6	-	TRBJ2-5	CASSYSLFGGRETQYF	TGTGCCAGCAGTTACTCGCTGTTCGGGGGGCGGGAGACCCAGTACTTC
TRBV6-1	-	TRBJ1-1	CASSVDTGGPTEAFF	TGTGCCAGCAGTGTAGATACGGGAGGGCCCACTGAAGCTTTCTTT
TRBV11-3	TRBD2	TRBJ2-1	CASSLSGGSDEQFF	TGTGCCAGCAGCTTATCGGGGGGGTCCGATGAGCAGTTCTTC
TRBV5-5	TRBD2	TRBJ2-7	CASSLVAGGPRAYEQYF	TGTGCCAGCAGCTTGGTAGCGGGGGGGCCCAGGGCCTACGAGCAGTACTTC
TRBV11-3	-	TRBJ1-1	CASSLEDRFTLNTEAFF	TGTGCCAGCAGCTTAGAAGACAGGTTTACCTTGAACACTGAAGCTTTCTTT
TRBV19	-	TRBJ1-6	CASRLRDGQGLYNSPLHF	TGTGCCAGTAGACTCCGGGACGGGCAGGGACTCTATAATTCACCCCTCCACTTT
TRBV18	-	TRBJ1-4	CASSEREGEKLFF	TGTGCCAGCTCAGAACGGGAAGGAGAAAAACTGTTTTTT
TRBV11-2	-	TRBJ1-5	CASSLALSGQPQHF	TGTGCCAGCAGCTTAGCCTTATCAGGTCAGCCCCAGCATTTT
TRBV10-3	-	TRBJ1-2	CAISEKDSYGYTF	TGTGCCATCAGTGAAAAGGACAGCTATGGCTACACCTTC
TRBV29-1	TRBD1	TRBJ1-2	CSFLTGTYGYTF	TGCAGCTTCCTGACAGGGACCTATGGCTACACCTTC
TRBV5-1	-	TRBJ2-3	CASDSSGSTDTQYF	TGCGCCAGCGACTCTAGTGGAAGCACAGATACGCAGTATTTT
TRBV5-1	TRBD1	TRBJ2-7	CASSSPGGYEQYF	TGCGCCAGCAGCTCCCCAGGGGGTTACGAGCAGTACTTC
TRBV11-2	TRBD2	TRBJ2-7	CASSSPSGGGEQYF	TGTGCCAGCAGCTCTCCTAGCGGGGGAGGCGAGCAGTACTTC
TRBV6-6	-	TRBJ2-1	CASSYYPSSYNEQFF	TGTGCCAGCAGTTACTACCCGAGCTCCTACAATGAGCAGTTCTTC
TRBV20-1	-	TRBJ1-1	CSAHRITEAFF	TGCAGTGCTCACAGGATTACTGAAGCTTTCTTT
TRBV9	-	TRBJ1-3	CASSANGAGNTIYF	TGTGCCAGCAGCGCAAACGGAGCAGGAAACACCATATATTTT
TRBV2	TRBD1	TRBJ1-2	CASRQGVWGYTF	TGTGCCAGCAGGCAGGGGGTTTGGGGCTACACCTTC
TRBV7-2	-	TRBJ2-7	CASSPRRQAYEQYF	TGTGCCAGCAGCCCTCGCCGACAAGCCTACGAGCAGTACTTC